The clone carrying this T cell receptor beta chain is judged medium-sized. The antigen is unknown. The data were obtained in a study of early T cells in non-severe SARS-CoV-2 infection. The study's findings and limits: The VDJdb matching leaned toward anti-spike CD8 responses and overlooked private and CD4 specificities.

Tagging with unique molecular identifiers was applied to individual cDNA molecules. TCRdb re-derived calls from the 5' RACE reads in MiXCR, one entry per CDR3 protein. The sample contains under 70,000 distinct CDR3 sequences, roughly an eighth of which appear only once. The CDR3 contains 14 residues. CDR1 and CDR2 (germline): SGHVS, FNYEAQ. The V end was cut by 0 bases, the J end by 2 bases, with 7 bases between. This TCR came from an adult who was a healthcare worker with PCR-confirmed SARS-CoV-2 infection or an uninfected control (not recorded which). The genes are TRBV7-6 and TRBJ1-1; D call uncertain. This specimen consisted of whole blood, obtained at baseline. The CDR3 sequence: CASSLAGVNTEAFF. The CDR3 DNA follows: TGTGCCAGCAGCTTAGCAGGAGTTAACACTGAAGCTTTCTTT.